Following are 25 T cell receptor beta chains from one sample sequenced in a study of regulatory T cells in long-lasting Graves disease. The authors built TCR beta libraries using iRepertoire HTBI primers and Arm-PCR of CDR3 regions. TCRdb re-analysed the multiplex PCR reads in MiXCR, keeping a single row per CDR3 protein. Here the sample spans over 500,000 distinct CDR3 sequences, roughly 15% being singletons. The sample's time point: newly diagnosed GD, antithyroid drugs for less than 3 months. After RNA was extracted from PBMCs, the TCR library was made from it. These data were also filed under a second study, of T cells in Graves' hyperthyroidism and ophthalmopathy.

The specimen comprised peripheral blood mononuclear cells (PBMCs), sampled at new diagnosis, from a patient treated with antithyroid drugs. These receptors came from a woman aged 25 to 39 with Graves disease.

The J gene is TRBJ2-5, the V gene TRBV5-4; 12 positions match TRBD1. CDR1 is SGHNT, CDR2 YYREEE, per germline (reference sequence). The trim removed 4 bases at V and 6 bases at J, leaving 4 bases unmatched. The CDR3 sequence is 14 residues long. The CDR3 DNA follows: TGTGCCAGCAGCCCGGGACAGGGGGCGAAGACCCAGTACTTC. Residues: CASSPGQGAKTQYF.

The chain recombines TRBV20-1 with TRBJ1-1; 8 bases are a match to TRBD1. The CDR3 totals 13 residues. CDR1 is DFQATT, CDR2 SNEGSKA, per germline (reference sequence). Unmatched junction bases numbered 7, after V lost 6 bases and J lost 4 bases. The chain's CDR3 is CSALRTGSTEAFF. The CDR3 DNA sequence: TGCAGTGCCCTTAGGACAGGGTCCACTGAAGCTTTCTTT.

This sequence joins TRBV10-2 and TRBJ2-3, with unresolved D. The CDR3 consists of 15 residues. Per the germline V gene, CDR1 is WSHSY and CDR2 is SAAADI. Between the trimmed V and J ends, which lost 7 bases and 1 base, there was a span of 15 bases. The CDR3 nucleotides read TGCGCCAGCAAGGATGCCCCTATCGGCACAGATACGCAGTATTTT. This codes for CASKDAPIGTDTQYF.

The table lists this clonotype with many counts. This clone may be a read error of a much larger clone one base away. This sequence joins TRBV7-2 and TRBJ1-3; TRBD1 might be the D (5 bases). V was trimmed by 3 bases and J by 0 bases, leaving 9 bases between them. Looked up from germline, CDR1 is SGHTA and CDR2 is FQGNSA. This CDR3 comprises 15 residues. The CDR3 loop is CASSLATVSGNTIYF. The DNA of the CDR3 is TGTGCCAGCAGCTTGGCGACAGTCTCTGGAAACACCATATATTTT.

This clonotype was observed many times. This CDR3 reads CASSSPTGRRTEAFF. CDR3 DNA: TGTGCCAGCAGTTCACCGACTGGGAGAAGAACTGAAGCTTTCTTT. The V and J genes are TRBV6-2 or TRBV6-3 and TRBJ1-1; no reliable D call. Trimming pared 4 bases from V and 5 bases from J, leaving 17 bases between. The CDR3 sequence is 15 residues long. The germline CDR1 and CDR2 sequences are MNHEY and SVGEGT.

This clonotype was detected many times. This sequence joins TRBV24-1 and TRBJ2-1; TRBD1 aligns across 10 bases. V lost 3 bases, J lost 7 bases, and 2 bases stayed unmatched. Germline values: CDR1 KGHDR, CDR2 SFDVKD. CDR3 length: 14 amino acids. This CDR3 is CATSDGTGANEQFF. The CDR3 nucleotides read TGTGCCACCAGTGATGGGACAGGGGCAAATGAGCAGTTCTTC.

The J gene is TRBJ2-2, the V gene TRBV6-1; 11 bases line up with TRBD1. The CDR3 consists of 16 residues. Trimming removed 6 bases from V and 2 bases from J; junction bases left unmatched: 5. Germline CDR1 is MNHNS and CDR2 is SASEGT. CDR3 protein: CASSRGQGVNTGELFF. CDR3 coding DNA: TGTGCCAGCAGCCGGGGACAGGGGGTAAACACCGGGGAGCTGTTTTTT.

This clonotype was seen a few times. This sequence joins TRBV30 and TRBJ1-1; no clear D. This CDR3 has 13 residues. Trimming took 4 bases from V and 4 from J, leaving 13 bases between them. The germline CDR1 and CDR2 sequences are GTSNPN and SVGIG (reference sequence). The CDR3 DNA follows: TGTGCCTGGATGGGTAGGGTTACCACTGAAGCTTTCTTT. Its translation is CAWMGRVTTEAFF.

This clonotype has ten or more counts. The chain couples TRBV3-1 to TRBJ2-3, with 7 nucleotides matching TRBD2. The CDR3 loop spans 15 amino acids. Germline CDR1 reads LGHDT; CDR2 reads YNNKEL (reference sequence). V lost 0 bases to trimming and J lost 4 bases; unmatched junction nucleotides: 4. CDR3 nucleotides: TGTGCCAGCAGCCAAGATCTTGCGGGAGCAGATACGCAGTATTTT. Protein: CASSQDLAGADTQYF.

In regard to this clonotype: One base away lies a much larger clone, so this may be a sequencing read error. V gene TRBV2 combines with J gene TRBJ2-7; weak D call: TRBD1 (5 bases). V dropped 6 bases and J dropped 2 bases, with 14 bases sitting between them. The germline V gene encodes CDR1 SNHLY and CDR2 FYNNEI. The CDR3 loop spans 14 amino acids. The CDR3 sequence: CASRRLDSTYEQYF. In DNA, the CDR3 is TGTGCCAGCAGACGACTCGACAGTACCTACGAGCAGTACTTC.

This chain uses TRBV6-5 with TRBJ1-6; no clear D. The ends were cut back, 0 bases at V and 0 bases at J, with 15 bases in the middle. The length of the CDR3 is 19 residues. Per the germline V gene, CDR1 is MNHEY and CDR2 is SVGAGI. The CDR3 reads CASSYSSLGVSSYNSPLHF. In DNA form, the CDR3 reads TGTGCCAGCAGTTACTCGTCCCTTGGTGTCAGCTCCTATAATTCACCCCTCCACTTT.

This clonotype was recorded many times. This chain joins TRBV18 and TRBJ2-1, with TRBD2 identical over 7 bases. Germline CDR1 KGHSH, CDR2 LQKENI. The CDR3 totals 16 residues. The trim removed 3 bases at V and 5 bases at J, leaving 10 bases unmatched. CDR3 residues: CASSPLGGLGNNEQFF. The CDR3, as DNA: TGTGCCAGCTCACCCCTCGGAGGACTAGGTAACAATGAGCAGTTCTTC.

Comment on this clonotype: This may be a read error, as it is one base from a much larger clone. CDR3 coding DNA: TGCAGTGCCGAGATTAGCGGGAGGACAGATGCGCAGTATTTT. This translates into CSAEISGRTDAQYF. J is TRBJ2-3 and V is TRBV20-1; 10 bases match TRBD2. CDR3 length: 14 amino acids. From germline, CDR1 is DFQATT and CDR2 SNEGSKA (reference sequence).

The table lists this clonotype with many counts. The rearrangement links TRBV12-3 or TRBV12-4 to TRBJ2-7, with TRBD1 as a possible D gene (6 bases). This CDR3 region has 13 residues. Trimming took off 4 bases at V and 5 bases at J, with 12 bases between the two ends. The CDR3, as DNA: TGTGCCAGCAGTTACAACAGGGTTCACGAGCAGTACTTC. Protein: CASSYNRVHEQYF.

This clonotype has a handful of counts. The V call is TRBV27, the J call TRBJ1-2; D uncertain. Per germline, CDR1 MNHEY and CDR2 SMNVEV (reference sequence). The CDR3 is 16 amino acids. With 3 bases removed from V and 5 bases from J, the gap between germline ends came to 19 bases. CDR3 coding DNA: TGTGCCAGCAGTTTTTCACGTATAGGGCCAGCTTATGGCTACACCTTC. This sequence encodes CASSFSRIGPAYGYTF.

The table lists this clonotype with many counts. V is TRBV3-1 and J is TRBJ1-2, with TRBD1 matching over 7 bases. The CDR3 extends over 15 amino acids. Germline-derived CDR1 and CDR2 are LGHDT and YNNKEL (reference sequence). V shed 1 base and J 5 bases; nucleotides not matched to a gene: 7. In DNA form, the CDR3 reads TGTGCCAGCAGCCAAGCCCAGGGGGTCGCGTATGGCTACACCTTC. Encoded protein: CASSQAQGVAYGYTF.

V usage is TRBV27 and J usage is TRBJ2-5, with D unresolved. The CDR3 extends over 14 amino acids. Trimming pared 4 bases from V and 5 bases from J, leaving 14 bases between. Germline V lookup: CDR1 MNHEY, CDR2 SMNVEV (reference sequence). The chain's CDR3 is CASSSGPILETQYF. In DNA form, the CDR3 reads TGTGCCAGCAGTTCCGGACCGATCCTGGAGACCCAGTACTTC.

This chain joins TRBV6-4 and TRBJ1-1, with a tentative D call TRBD1 (6 bases). V lost 5 bases and J lost 5, with 18 bases in between. From germline, CDR1 is MRHNA and CDR2 SNTAGT. The CDR3 extends over 15 amino acids. CDR3 coding DNA: TGTGCCAGCAGTTTCCAGGGGAGGGCGGATACTGAAGCTTTCTTT. This encodes CASSFQGRADTEAFF.

In this sample, this clonotype turned up many times. The rearrangement joins TRBV6-5 to TRBJ2-7; a possible D gene is TRBD1 (5 bases). The CDR3 length is 14 residues. Germline CDR1 reads MNHEY; CDR2 reads SVGAGI. Trimming cost V 4 bases and J 2 bases, with 12 bases left between them. CDR3 DNA: TGTGCCAGCAGTTGGGCAGGGCAAACCTACGAGCAGTACTTC. This translates into CASSWAGQTYEQYF.

This clonotype was seen a handful of times. The CDR3 loop is CASSLPGTGDYEQYF. The CDR3 nucleotides are TGCGCCAGCAGTCTTCCCGGGACAGGCGACTACGAGCAGTACTTC. The J gene is TRBJ2-7, the V gene TRBV5-1; 8 nucleotides agree with TRBD1. Germline CDR1 reads SGHRS; CDR2 reads YFSETQ. The CDR3 runs 15 residues. With 5 bases clipped from V and 3 bases from J, the junction kept 10 bases outside the gene matches.

In its sample, this clonotype was seen a few times. The genes are TRBV5-1 and TRBJ1-1; tentatively, D is TRBD1 (5 bases). The germline CDR1 and CDR2 sequences are SGHRS and YFSETQ. The CDR3 sequence is 15 residues long. Between the trimmed V and J ends, which lost 0 bases and 5 bases, there was a span of 14 bases. CDR3 sequence (DNA): TGCGCCAGCAGCTTGGAGGGTAGGGGTGGGACTGAAGCTTTCTTT. It translates to CASSLEGRGGTEAFF. The variable domain in full, completed from reference TRBV5-1 and TRBJ1-1, reads KAGVTQTPRYLIKTRGQQVTLSCSPISGHRSVSWYQQTPGQGLQFLFEYFSETQRNKGNFPGRFSGRQFSNSRSEMNVSTLELGDSALYLCASSLEGRGGTEAFFGQGTRLTVV.

This sequence joins TRBV6-1 and TRBJ1-2, with a weak D call TRBD1 (5 bases). V lost 5 bases and J 6 bases, leaving 7 bases between the germline ends. The germline V gene encodes CDR1 MNHNS and CDR2 SASEGT. The CDR3 spans 11 residues. The CDR3 DNA follows: TGTGCCAGCAGTCGAGGGGATGGCTACACCTTC. This codes for CASSRGDGYTF.

On this clonotype: This could be a read error, since a much larger clone is one nucleotide away. The chain carries TRBV24-1 and TRBJ2-7; D assignment may be TRBD1 or TRBD2 (5 bases each). The CDR3 totals 15 residues. Germline values: CDR1 KGHDR, CDR2 SFDVKD. Trimming removed 3 bases at V and 7 bases at J, with 18 bases between. CDR3 nucleotides: TGTGCCACCAGTGATCCACGGGGCGGGTCCCTGGAGCAGTACTTC. This codes for CATSDPRGGSLEQYF.

This clonotype was found many times. The chain couples TRBV30 to TRBJ1-3; D unresolved. V was pared by 2 bases and J by 2 bases, with 10 bases between. This CDR3 region has 14 residues. CDR1 and CDR2 from the germline V gene are GTSNPN and SVGIG (reference sequence). This chain's CDR3 is CAWSSWQPGNTIYF. CDR3 DNA sequence: TGTGCCTGGAGTTCGTGGCAGCCTGGAAACACCATATATTTT.

This clonotype was seen once. The chain uses TRBV7-2 and TRBJ2-2, with TRBD2 as a possible D gene (6 bases). Per germline, CDR1 SGHTA and CDR2 FQGNSA. This CDR3 is built from 15 residues. V lost 5 bases, J lost 6 bases, and 16 bases lay in between. As DNA, the CDR3 is TGTGCCAGCAGCCCCGGGACTTCCGCACCCGGGGAGCTGTTTTTT. Translation: CASSPGTSAPGELFF.